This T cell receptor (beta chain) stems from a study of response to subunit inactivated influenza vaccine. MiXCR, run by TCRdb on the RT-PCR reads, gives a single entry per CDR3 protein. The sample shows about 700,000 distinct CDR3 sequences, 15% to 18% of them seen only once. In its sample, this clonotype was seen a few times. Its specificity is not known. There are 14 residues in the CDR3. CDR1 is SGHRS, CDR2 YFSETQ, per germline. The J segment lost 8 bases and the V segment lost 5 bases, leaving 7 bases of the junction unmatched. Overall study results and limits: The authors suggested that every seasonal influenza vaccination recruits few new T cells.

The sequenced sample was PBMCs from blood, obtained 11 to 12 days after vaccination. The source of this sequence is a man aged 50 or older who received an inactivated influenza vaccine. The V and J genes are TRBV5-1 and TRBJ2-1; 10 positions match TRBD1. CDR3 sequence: CASRMGTGEHEQFF. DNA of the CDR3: TGCGCCAGCAGGATGGGGACAGGGGAGCATGAGCAGTTCTTC.